The rows below give T cell receptor beta chains drawn from one sample of a study of T cells after yellow fever vaccination. TCRdb fed the 5' RACE reads into MiXCR, producing one record per CDR3 protein. The data show 150,000 to 200,000 distinct CDR3 sequences, around 9.7% seen once. Here the sequenced sample was CD8+ T cells sorted from PBMCs, taken 45 days after the yellow fever booster vaccination. Every receptor here comes from a man younger than 35 who received the YFV17D yellow fever vaccine. Both conserved end residues are part of each CDR3. Fields, in order: V gene, D gene, J gene, clone size, CDR3 DNA, CDR3 protein. A D gene is named only where the DNA matches it firmly. Rows may omit the clone size; those that give it use once, few, many or a size class.

TRBV3-1	-	TRBJ2-7	-	TGTGCCAGCAGCCCCTTTAGGGGGGCACGGAACGAGCAGTACTTC	CASSPFRGARNEQYF
TRBV15	-	TRBJ2-1	many	TGTGCCACCAGCAGAGATCTTCGGGGGTCCTACAATGAGCAGTTCTTC	CATSRDLRGSYNEQFF
TRBV5-4	-	TRBJ1-5	-	TGTGCCAGCAGCGAGAGCCAGGGCGATCAGCCCCAGCATTTT	CASSESQGDQPQHF
TRBV10-3	-	TRBJ1-1	-	TGTGCCATCAAGGCGGACCAGGGTGAAAACACTGAAGCTTTCTTT	CAIKADQGENTEAFF
TRBV15	TRBD1	TRBJ2-1	-	TGTGCCACCAGCAGGGCTGGGACAGCCTCCTACAATGAGCAGTTCTTC	CATSRAGTASYNEQFF
TRBV12-3/TRBV12-4	-	TRBJ2-6	few	TGTGCCAGCAGGACTTATGAAGACTCTGGGGCCAACGTCCTGACTTTC	CASRTYEDSGANVLTF
TRBV7-7	TRBD2	TRBJ2-3	few	TGTGCCACCTCTAGCGGGGTTACAGATACGCAGTATTTT	CATSSGVTDTQYF
TRBV2	-	TRBJ1-2	-	TGTGCCAGCAAGCCGGAAGGGAACTATGGCTACACCTTC	CASKPEGNYGYTF
TRBV19	-	TRBJ2-7	-	TGTGCCACCACTCCGGGACGAGGATACGAGCAGTACTTC	CATTPGRGYEQYF
TRBV9	-	TRBJ2-3	-	TGTGCCAGCAGTGGGGAAGGGGACACAGATACGCAGTATTTT	CASSGEGDTDTQYF
TRBV4-3	-	TRBJ2-6	-	TGCGCCAGCAGCCATAGGATCTCTGGGGCCAACGTCCTGACTTTC	CASSHRISGANVLTF
TRBV7-9	-	TRBJ1-5	many	TGTGCCAGCAGCCAAGGAAAGCGGCCCCAGCATTTT	CASSQGKRPQHF
TRBV24-1	TRBD2	TRBJ2-1	many	TGTGCCACCAGCCTCCGGGGGGGTGAGCAGTTCTTC	CATSLRGGEQFF
TRBV7-2	-	TRBJ2-4	-	TGTGCCAGCAGCTTGACCCAGCAGATAGCCAAAAACATTCAGTACTTC	CASSLTQQIAKNIQYF
TRBV12-3/TRBV12-4	-	TRBJ1-4	-	TGTGCCAGCAGTTTATATGGACAGAGTCCTAATGAAAAACTGTTTTTT	CASSLYGQSPNEKLFF
TRBV29-1	-	TRBJ1-1	-	TGCAGCGTCGGACCGGGCCACACTGAAGCTTTCTTT	CSVGPGHTEAFF
TRBV7-9	TRBD2	TRBJ2-1	-	TGTGCCAGCGGGACTAGGAACTACAATGAGCAGTTCTTC	CASGTRNYNEQFF
TRBV12-3/TRBV12-4	-	TRBJ1-2	-	TGTGCCAGCAGTTTAGAGGGAAGAGGGGAAGGCTACACCTTC	CASSLEGRGEGYTF
TRBV6-5	TRBD1	TRBJ1-2	few	TGTGCCAGCAGTTACTCTCCCCAGGGGGGTGGCTACACCTTC	CASSYSPQGGGYTF
TRBV7-9	-	TRBJ2-5	many	TGTGCCAGCAGCCCGCTCCAGCGGAGACAAGAGACCCAGTACTTC	CASSPLQRRQETQYF
TRBV4-1	-	TRBJ1-2	few	TGCGCCAGCAGCCAAGTGGGAGCAGGAGCTAACTATGGCTACACCTTC	CASSQVGAGANYGYTF
TRBV6-2/TRBV6-3	-	TRBJ1-1	-	TGTGCCAGCAGTTATCCCCCCGAAGCTTTCTTT	CASSYPPEAFF
TRBV5-1	-	TRBJ1-3	-	TGCGCCAGCAGCGAGTCGATGCCCCGACAGGAAAAAGGAAACACCATATATTTT	CASSESMPRQEKGNTIYF
TRBV4-2	-	TRBJ1-1	-	TGTGCCAGCAGCCAAGATAATGCCATTACAGGGTTGAACACTGAAGCTTTCTTT	CASSQDNAITGLNTEAFF
TRBV7-8	TRBD1	TRBJ1-1	-	TGTGCCAGCAGCGAGGGGACAGGTGCACCTTTCTTT	CASSEGTGAPFF
TRBV6-5	TRBD1	TRBJ1-4	-	TGTGCCAGCAGCCCTGGGACAGGGTCAACTAATGAAAAACTGTTTTTT	CASSPGTGSTNEKLFF
TRBV7-3	TRBD2	TRBJ2-2	-	TGTGCCAGCAGCCCCTCCGGGACTAGGTCGCCCGGGGAGCTGTTTTTT	CASSPSGTRSPGELFF
TRBV27	-	TRBJ2-7	-	TGTGCCAGCAGTGCTCGGGACGGAGGGACCTACGAGCAGTACTTC	CASSARDGGTYEQYF
TRBV19	TRBD1	TRBJ1-2	-	TGTGCCAGTAGTTGGGACAGCCTCCAAAACTATGGCTACACCTTC	CASSWDSLQNYGYTF
TRBV4-3	TRBD1	TRBJ1-1	-	TGCGCCAGCAGCCAGCGACAGGGGCCAAACACTGAAGCTTTCTTT	CASSQRQGPNTEAFF
TRBV6-2/TRBV6-3	TRBD1	TRBJ2-2	-	TGTGCCAGCGGATTTCCCGGGACAGGGGGATCCGGGGAGCTGTTTTTT	CASGFPGTGGSGELFF
TRBV6-2/TRBV6-3	-	TRBJ1-3	-	TGTGCCAGCAGTTACTCGAATGGAAACACCATATATTTT	CASSYSNGNTIYF
TRBV6-2/TRBV6-3	-	TRBJ2-7	-	TGTGCCAGCAGTTACTCGATTCCAGGAACCTACGAGCAGTACTTC	CASSYSIPGTYEQYF
TRBV15	TRBD2	TRBJ2-1	many	TGTGCCACCAGCAGCGGCGGGGGGGCGTACAATGAGCAGTTCTTC	CATSSGGGAYNEQFF
TRBV7-9	TRBD2	TRBJ2-2	-	TGTGCCAGCACCCTACTAGCGGGGAACACCGGGGAGCTGTTTTTT	CASTLLAGNTGELFF
TRBV7-9	-	TRBJ2-7	once	TGTGCCAGCAGCTTAGCGTCGGGGAACGAGCAGTACTTC	CASSLASGNEQYF
TRBV4-2	TRBD1	TRBJ1-3	few	TGTGCCAGCAGCCTTGAGCGACAGGGACCTGGAAACACCATATATTTT	CASSLERQGPGNTIYF
TRBV7-9	-	TRBJ2-7	few	TGTGCCAGCAGCTTTGAAGGGGAATGGTACGAGCAGTACTTC	CASSFEGEWYEQYF
TRBV5-1	-	TRBJ2-1	few	TGCGCCAGCAGGCCCACTAGCAGGAATGAGCAGTTCTTC	CASRPTSRNEQFF
TRBV7-9	-	TRBJ2-4	few	TGTGCCAGCAGCCTAGTTAGGTCGATTCAGTACTTC	CASSLVRSIQYF
TRBV7-9	-	TRBJ1-1	-	TGTGCCAGCAGCCGGACACAGGACAACACTGAAGCTTTCTTT	CASSRTQDNTEAFF
TRBV25-1	-	TRBJ2-3	many	TGTGCCAGCAGCCCACGTCGGGGTCCGGATACGCAGTATTTT	CASSPRRGPDTQYF
TRBV7-9	-	TRBJ1-1	many	TGTGCCAGCAGCTTCCTGGCGGGGGAGAACACTGAAGCTTTCTTT	CASSFLAGENTEAFF
TRBV12-3/TRBV12-4	-	TRBJ2-3	many	TGTGCCAGCAGTTTAGCATGGACGGAGGTCGCAGATACGCAGTATTTT	CASSLAWTEVADTQYF
TRBV27	-	TRBJ1-1	-	TGTGCCAGCAGTTGGGGGGTGGGGAACACTGAAGCTTTCTTT	CASSWGVGNTEAFF
TRBV7-3	-	TRBJ2-4	-	TGTGCCAGCAGCTCCCGGGGAGGAAATAGCATTCAGTACTTC	CASSSRGGNSIQYF
TRBV2	TRBD1	TRBJ1-5	-	TGTGCCAGCAGGACAGGGATTCAGCCCCAGCATTTT	CASRTGIQPQHF
TRBV6-2/TRBV6-3	-	TRBJ1-1	-	TGTGCCAGCAGCCCGAGGGTAGGAGAACCTGGGGACACTGAAGCTTTCTTT	CASSPRVGEPGDTEAFF
TRBV7-9	-	TRBJ1-2	few	TGTGCCAGCAGCCGCTTTATGAGTGCAGGGACCAACTATGGCTACACCTTC	CASSRFMSAGTNYGYTF
TRBV28	-	TRBJ2-2	few	TGTGCCAGCAGTTTAAGCAGGGTTGACACCGGGGAGCTGTTTTTT	CASSLSRVDTGELFF
TRBV9	TRBD2	TRBJ2-3	-	TGTGCCAGCAGCGACCGGGGGGGAGGTACGCAGTATTTT	CASSDRGGGTQYF